This T cell receptor (beta chain) was captured in a study of T cell changes during pregnancy in multiple sclerosis (dated by TCRdb to the late 2010s). With respect to the entire study: The study examined how the T cell repertoire changed over the course of pregnancy in women with multiple sclerosis.

As concerns this clone: The target of this receptor is not known. No base qualities exist here, and no much larger clone lies one base off it.

Receptors were amplified or captured by the immunoSEQ multiplex PCR assay. TCRdb obtained this table from immuneACCESS and retained in-frame rearrangements with V and J assigned. These tables miss some clones; where compared with another copy, unresolved V genes account for less than half of the shortfall, and the remainder is unexplained. Across this sample there are tens of thousands of clones, with about 90% seen only once. The biggest ten clones account for about 0.42% of the sample. Between the V and J ends, shortened by 5 bases and 3 bases respectively, the junction contains 11 bases. As encoded in the germline V gene, CDR1 is SGHAT while CDR2 is FQNNGV. There are 13 amino acids in the CDR3, from cysteine to phenylalanine inclusive. Only the CDR3 region is kept as DNA, spanning 39 bases read in frame from base 1.

Recombination connected TRBV11-2 to TRBJ2-7, and the D gene may be TRBD2, 7 bases matching. Sequenced here: CD4+ T cells from peripheral blood mononuclear cells, sampled before pregnancy. The sequence was obtained from a female donor with multiple sclerosis, enrolled in a pregnancy study. This receptor has the CDR3 CASSRGGGYEQYF. The DNA reads as follows: TGTGCCAGCAGCAGGGGAGGGGGCTACGAGCAGTACTTC.